This TCR beta chain was sequenced for a study of CD8 T cells in Susac syndrome. Reverse transcription of roughly 0.5 to 1 ug RNA was carried out with random hexamers. MiXCR was run by TCRdb on the immunoSEQ multiplex PCR reads, yielding one entry per CDR3 protein. The sample lists about 150,000 distinct CDR3 sequences; 95% to 96% were seen once. The sequence came from a human donor with multiple sclerosis. Sequenced input: CD8+ T cells from PBMCs.

The CDR3 bases are TGTGCCAGCAGTGAGGTGACAGGGGGCGGAGGCTATGGCTACACCTTC. The encoded protein is CASSEVTGGGGYGYTF. This rearrangement joins TRBV6-1 to TRBJ1-2, with 10 positions matching TRBD1. This CDR3 has 16 amino acids. V shed 3 bases, J shed 4 bases, and the junction held 8 bases outside the gene matches. The germline V gene has CDR1 MNHNS and CDR2 SASEGT.